Listed here are 32 T cell receptor beta chains from one sample, sequenced in a study of blood T cell repertoires in COVID-19. The protocol was immunoSEQ multiplex PCR, while the TCRdb copy is restricted to in-frame clones and leaves out a portion. The sample records about 260,000 clones, 88% being singletons. Sequencing input: peripheral blood. Source of these receptors: a human donor in a cohort sampled during active COVID-19.

V usage is TRBV7-9 and J usage is TRBJ1-6, with TRBD1 identical over 7 bases. This CDR3 has 15 amino acids. Germline V gene data show CDR1 as SEHNR and CDR2 as FQNEAQ (reference sequence). J gave up 9 bases and V 2 bases, and 7 bases lay outside the gene matches. The CDR3 region has the DNA TGTGCCAGCAGCTTAAGGCAGGGGGATCGTTCACCCCTCCACTTT. This sequence encodes CASSLRQGDRSPLHF.

The chain recombines TRBV2 with TRBJ2-7; D may be TRBD1 (5 bases). CDR1 is SNHLY, CDR2 FYNNEI, per germline. CDR3 size: 14 residues. The V and J ends lost 6 bases and 5 bases respectively, with 17 bases between them. CDR3 DNA: TGTGCCAGCAGCGCAGGGATACCCCCGAACGAGCAGTACTTC. Its translation is CASSAGIPPNEQYF.

Here the CDR3 DNA reads TGTGCCAGCAGTAGGTCTTCAGGGGCGTTGGGAAACACCATATATTTT. Translating it yields CASSRSSGALGNTIYF. J is TRBJ1-3 and V is TRBV7-9, with a weak D call TRBD1 (6 bases). The V end lost 6 bases, the J end lost 4 bases, and 19 bases lay between the germline ends. The CDR3 is made up of 16 amino acids. Germline CDR1 reads SEHNR; CDR2 reads FQNEAQ (reference sequence).

This clone was recorded only once. The chain has TRBV5-1 and TRBJ2-7; D might be TRBD1 (7 bases). The CDR3 is made up of 15 amino acids. The germline V and J ends were trimmed by 4 bases and 3 bases, with 17 bases remaining between them. The germline CDR1 and CDR2 sequences are SGHRS and YFSETQ. The CDR3 region is CASSAQGGRNYEQYF. For the CDR3, the DNA is TGCGCCAGCAGCGCCCAGGGGGGTAGGAACTACGAGCAGTACTTC.

The chain couples TRBV29-1 to TRBJ2-7; 11 bases agree with TRBD2. Germline V gene lookup returns CDR1 SQVTM and CDR2 ANQGSEA. Losses at the gene ends were 6 bases for V and 2 bases for J; bases not matched to a gene: 3. The CDR3 is 13 amino acids. CDR3 sequence reads: CSVGTSGAYEQYF. Written as DNA, the CDR3 is TGCAGCGTGGGGACTAGCGGTGCCTACGAGCAGTACTTC.

The chain is built from TRBV9 and TRBJ2-7; 10 nucleotides match TRBD1. This CDR3 has 14 amino acids. Germline V gives CDR1 SGDLS, CDR2 YYNGEE. The V and J ends lost 0 bases and 5 bases, in that order; junction bases with no gene match: 2. The CDR3 DNA sequence: TGTGCCAGCAGCGTAGGCGGGACAGGGGACGAGCAGTACTTC. Amino acids: CASSVGGTGDEQYF.

The V gene is TRBV9, the J gene TRBJ2-7; a weak D match, TRBD2 (6 bases). Germline-derived CDR1 and CDR2 are SGDLS and YYNGEE. This CDR3 has 13 amino acids. Trimming pared 7 bases from V and 2 bases from J, leaving 13 bases between. The CDR3 sequence is CASGGTQAYEQYF. The CDR3 DNA follows: TGTGCCAGCGGAGGGACGCAGGCCTACGAGCAGTACTTC.

This chain connects TRBV4-3 to TRBJ1-2; the match to TRBD1 covers 10 bases. J lost 2 bases, V lost 0 bases, and 15 bases had no gene match. The CDR3 has 20 residues. Germline V gives CDR1 LGHNA, CDR2 YSLEER. CDR3 residues: CASSQDGHEIGTGENYGYTF. The DNA of the CDR3 is TGCGCCAGCAGCCAAGATGGTCATGAGATAGGGACAGGGGAAAACTATGGCTACACCTTC.

J is TRBJ2-7 and V is TRBV4-2; 7 bases align to TRBD2. V lost 0 bases, J lost 7 bases, and 6 bases stayed unmatched. CDR3 length: 14 residues. Germline CDR1 is LGHNA and CDR2 is YNFKEQ. The CDR3: CASSQDWTRREQYF. CDR3 DNA: TGTGCCAGCAGCCAAGATTGGACTAGGCGGGAGCAGTACTTC.

In its sample, this clone was seen once. The gene calls are TRBV4-3 and TRBJ2-2; 8 bases line up with TRBD2. Germline values: CDR1 LGHNA, CDR2 YSLEER. The CDR3 contains 17 residues. The V gene end was trimmed by 0 bases and the J gene end by 4 bases; junction bases not matched to a gene: 7. CDR3 nucleotides: TGCGCCAGCAGCCAAGATAGCCTAGCGGGTGGCACCGGGGAGCTGTTTTTT. Translating gives CASSQDSLAGGTGELFF.

The chain is built from TRBV6-5 and TRBJ1-1; possible D gene TRBD1, 6 bases. V lost 6 bases, J lost 4 bases, and 15 bases lay in between. The CDR3 consists of 14 residues. The germline gives CDR1 MNHEY, CDR2 SVGAGI. The CDR3 region is CASSAKAGATEAFF. Here the CDR3 DNA reads TGTGCCAGCAGCGCGAAAGCGGGGGCCACTGAAGCTTTCTTT.

The count of this clone is one. The chain uses TRBV30 and TRBJ2-3; the D is unclear. V lost 3 bases and J 0 bases, leaving 13 bases between the germline ends. Germline V gene sequence: CDR1 GTSNPN, CDR2 SVGIG (reference sequence). This CDR3 is built from 15 residues. In nucleotides, the CDR3 is TGTGCCTGGAGGTTCGCCCCGACAAGCACAGATACGCAGTATTTT. As protein: CAWRFAPTSTDTQYF.

The V call is TRBV6-5, the J call TRBJ2-7, with D possibly matching TRBD1 (6 bases). The germline gives CDR1 MNHEY, CDR2 SVGAGI. The CDR3 has 12 amino acids. V was shortened by 6 bases and J by 2 bases, with 8 bases between the two germline ends. CDR3 DNA: TGTGCCAGCAGCAGGGGCCCCTACGAGCAGTACTTC. It translates to CASSRGPYEQYF.

The chain joins TRBV9 to TRBJ2-3; tentative D call: TRBD2 (5 bases). The length of the CDR3 is 16 residues. CDR1 SGDLS and CDR2 YYNGEE come from the germline V gene. Trimming stripped 4 bases from V and 0 bases from J, with 15 bases between. The CDR3 coding sequence is TGTGCCAGCAGCTCCCGTGAGGGTTCTAGCACAGATACGCAGTATTTT. Translated: CASSSREGSSTDTQYF. The whole variable domain, filled in from reference TRBV9 and TRBJ2-3, reads DSGVTQTPKHLITATGQRVTLRCSPRSGDLSVYWYQQSLDQGLQFLIQYYNGEERAKGNILERFSAQQFPDLHSELNLSSLELGDSALYFCASSSREGSSTDTQYFGPGTRLTVL.

This chain connects TRBV12-3 or TRBV12-4 to TRBJ2-1; tentatively, D is TRBD1 (5 bases). The germline V and J ends were trimmed by 4 bases and 6 bases, with 10 bases remaining between them. The CDR3 length is 13 residues. The CDR3 DNA is TGTGCCAGCAGTTACACAAGGGGCAATGAGCAGTTCTTC. Amino acids: CASSYTRGNEQFF.

The DNA of the CDR3 is TGTGCCAGCAGCTTGGCCGAGGAGGGATGGGGCTCTGGGGCCAACGTCCTGACTTTC. Protein product: CASSLAEEGWGSGANVLTF. The gene calls are TRBV5-4 and TRBJ2-6; the D gene is possibly TRBD2 (6 bases). Germline V gene sequence: CDR1 SGHNT, CDR2 YYREEE (reference sequence). This CDR3 is 19 amino acids long. Trimming left V 0 bases short and J 0 bases short, with 16 bases between.

This sequence joins TRBV29-1 and TRBJ1-4, with D possibly TRBD1 on 6 matching bases. Germline assignment: CDR1 SQVTM and CDR2 ANQGSEA. Trimming stripped 6 bases from V and 8 bases from J, with 13 bases between. The CDR3 spans 12 residues. For the CDR3, the DNA is TGCAGCGTCGGGGGGGCTGAAGAAAAACTGTTTTTT. The encoded protein is CSVGGAEEKLFF.

This chain links TRBV18 with TRBJ1-1; D is ambiguous. With 4 bases removed from V and 4 bases from J, the gap between germline ends came to 13 bases. The CDR3 is made up of 14 amino acids. Germline values: CDR1 KGHSH, CDR2 LQKENI. This chain's CDR3 is CASSHREFGTEAFF. The CDR3 nucleotides read TGTGCCAGCTCACACCGCGAGTTCGGCACTGAAGCTTTCTTT. Full variable domain (rest looked up from reference TRBV18 and TRBJ1-1): NAGVMQNPRHLVRRRGQEARLRCSPMKGHSHVYWYRQLPEEGLKFMVYLQKENIIDESGMPKERFSAEFPKEGPSILRIQQVVRGDSAAYFCASSHREFGTEAFFGQGTRLTVV.

There are a few counts of this clone. The genes are TRBV4-2 and TRBJ2-6; 8 bases match TRBD1. The CDR3 runs 15 residues. Germline CDR1 LGHNA, CDR2 YNFKEQ. J lost 4 bases, V lost 6 bases, and 5 bases had no gene match. The CDR3 protein is CASSRQGQGANVLTF. CDR3 sequence (DNA): TGTGCCAGCAGTCGACAGGGGCAGGGGGCCAACGTCCTGACTTTC.

The V gene is TRBV15, the J gene TRBJ2-1; 9 bases align to TRBD1. The ends lost 0 bases at V and 4 bases at J; junction bases unmatched: 4. This CDR3 has 16 residues. Germline V gene sequence: CDR1 LNHNV, CDR2 YYDKDF (reference sequence). CDR3 sequence: CATSRETGTGYNEQFF. The CDR3 nucleotides are TGTGCCACCAGCAGAGAAACCGGGACAGGGTACAATGAGCAGTTCTTC.

V and J are TRBV28 and TRBJ1-2; 10 bases align to TRBD1. Germline V CDR1 and CDR2: MDHEN, SYDVKM. With 6 bases clipped from V and 8 bases from J, the junction kept 12 bases outside the gene matches. CDR3 length: 15 amino acids. CDR3 region: CASRPGQGIRRGYTF. CDR3 coding DNA: TGTGCCAGCAGACCGGGACAGGGGATTCGTAGGGGCTACACCTTC.

This clone showed up just once. This chain uses TRBV28 with TRBJ2-7; 7 nucleotides match TRBD1. The V and J ends lost 4 bases and 4 bases, in that order; junction bases with no gene match: 7. The CDR3 has 14 amino acids. In germline, CDR1 is MDHEN, CDR2 SYDVKM. The CDR3: CASSSTGTVYEQYF. The DNA of the CDR3 is TGTGCCAGCAGTTCTACCGGGACAGTATACGAGCAGTACTTC. Looking up the rest from reference TRBV28 and TRBJ2-7 gives the full variable domain: DVKVTQSSRYLVKRTGEKVFLECVQDMDHENMFWYRQDPGLGLRLIYFSYDVKMKEKGDIPEGYSVSREKKERFSLILESASTNQTSMYLCASSSTGTVYEQYFGPGTRLTVT.

The chain couples TRBV28 to TRBJ2-7, with D unclear. In germline, CDR1 is MDHEN, CDR2 SYDVKM. CDR3 size: 14 residues. With 1 base removed from V and 0 bases from J, the gap between germline ends came to 7 bases. CDR3 sequence (DNA): TGTGCCAGCAGTTTATTTACTGGCTCCTACGAGCAGTACTTC. Amino acids: CASSLFTGSYEQYF. Full variable domain (outside the CDR3, taken from reference TRBV28 and TRBJ2-7): DVKVTQSSRYLVKRTGEKVFLECVQDMDHENMFWYRQDPGLGLRLIYFSYDVKMKEKGDIPEGYSVSREKKERFSLILESASTNQTSMYLCASSLFTGSYEQYFGPGTRLTVT.

There are a few counts of this clone. J is TRBJ2-7 and V is TRBV2; D is possibly TRBD1 (6 bases). The CDR3 totals 14 residues. Per germline, CDR1 SNHLY and CDR2 FYNNEI. The ends were cut back, 6 bases at V and 0 bases at J, with 12 bases in the middle. The CDR3 bases are TGTGCCAGCAGACGGACAGCGAACTCCTACGAGCAGTACTTC. Its protein is CASRRTANSYEQYF.

The chain couples TRBV6-5 to TRBJ2-1; 9 nucleotides line up with TRBD1. The CDR3 extends over 15 amino acids. The trim removed 6 bases at V and 7 bases at J, leaving 10 bases unmatched. Looked up from germline, CDR1 is MNHEY and CDR2 is SVGAGI. CDR3 in DNA: TGTGCCAGCAGCCTACGCGGGACAGGGATTAATGAGCAGTTCTTC. Amino acids: CASSLRGTGINEQFF.

The chain recombines TRBV10-3 with TRBJ2-7, with 12 bases lining up with TRBD2. Germline V CDR1 and CDR2: ENHRY, SYGVKD. This CDR3 contains 15 residues. V lost 2 bases, J lost 4 bases, and 3 bases stayed unmatched. Here the CDR3 DNA reads TGTGCCATCAGTGAGGGGCTAGCGGGAGGGTACGAGCAGTACTTC. This encodes CAISEGLAGGYEQYF.

In its sample, this clone was seen once. The chain carries TRBV7-9 and TRBJ1-3; D is uncertain. The V and J ends lost 5 bases and 1 base respectively, with 12 bases between them. Germline values: CDR1 SEHNR, CDR2 FQNEAQ (reference sequence). The CDR3 is 15 residues long. The CDR3 DNA is TGTGCCAGCAGCCCTGTCGTGCGATCTGGAAACACCATATATTTT. The encoded protein is CASSPVVRSGNTIYF.

This sequence joins TRBV24-1 and TRBJ2-7; 11 bases are a match to TRBD2. With 3 bases clipped from V and 2 bases from J, the junction kept 2 bases outside the gene matches. CDR3 size: 15 residues. In germline, CDR1 is KGHDR, CDR2 SFDVKD. The CDR3 DNA is TGTGCCACCAGTGATGTAGCGGGAGGGCCCTACGAGCAGTACTTC. The encoded protein is CATSDVAGGPYEQYF.

The gene calls are TRBV19 and TRBJ1-2, with TRBD1 as a possible D gene (6 bases). CDR1 is LNHDA and CDR2 is SQIVND in the germline V gene (reference sequence). V was trimmed by 7 bases and J by 9 bases, leaving 27 bases between them. There are 16 residues in the CDR3. The chain's CDR3 is CASTHLRNTGISSYTF. The CDR3 coding sequence is TGTGCCAGTACTCACCTCCGCAATACAGGGATAAGCAGCTACACCTTC.

V gene TRBV18 combines with J gene TRBJ2-3, with 15 bases identical to TRBD2. Per germline, CDR1 KGHSH and CDR2 LQKENI. V was pared by 0 bases and J by 5 bases, with 3 bases of the junction left unmatched. CDR3 length equals 17 residues. The CDR3 coding sequence is TGTGCCAGCTCACCACCGGTGGGACTAGCGGGGGGAGATACGCAGTATTTT. Translating gives CASSPPVGLAGGDTQYF.

This chain's CDR3 is CASSLGRGASNSPLHF. In DNA form, the CDR3 reads TGTGCCAGCAGTCTAGGGCGGGGGGCATCTAATTCACCCCTCCACTTT. The chain is built from TRBV27 and TRBJ1-6; D may be TRBD1 (6 bases). Germline V gene sequence: CDR1 MNHEY, CDR2 SMNVEV (reference sequence). The ends were cut back, 5 bases at V and 6 bases at J, with 17 bases in the middle. The CDR3 has 16 residues.

V and J are TRBV3-1 (or the pseudogene TRBV3-2) and TRBJ2-2; 7 bases are a match to TRBD2. CDR3 size: 14 residues. CDR1 and CDR2 from the germline V gene are LGHDT and YNNKEL (reference sequence). The CDR3 spells CAPRGLLRTGELFF. The CDR3 DNA is TGTGCTCCCCGGGGACTACTACGCACCGGGGAGCTGTTTTTT.